This T cell receptor beta chain was sequenced in a study of OX40 agonist ivuxolimab in advanced cancers. Study summary: Dosing consisted of intravenous ivuxolimab at 0.01 to 10 mg/kg every 2 weeks. Allowance was made for prior anti-PD-1, anti-PD-L1 or anti-CTLA-4 therapy, and roughly 39% had some.

The protocol was immunoSEQ multiplex PCR, while the TCRdb copy is restricted to in-frame clones and leaves out a portion. The sample contains roughly 70,000 clones, 70% to 90% of which appear only once. Autoimmune disease history or systemic immunosuppression meant exclusion. The table lists this clone with a count of one. The sequence was collected from an adult with an advanced solid tumor such as melanoma, head and neck, liver or kidney cancer. The sample in question was CD4+ or CD8+ T cells sorted from blood, obtained in a trial of the OX40 agonist ivuxolimab.

The CDR3 sequence: CASSGLGGFTYEQYF. The CDR3 DNA is TGTGCCAGCAGTGGCCTCGGGGGATTCACCTACGAGCAGTACTTC. The V gene is TRBV6-1, the J gene TRBJ2-7; D is possibly TRBD2 (6 bases). Germline CDR1 MNHNS, CDR2 SASEGT. The germline V and J ends were trimmed by 4 bases and 2 bases, with 15 bases remaining between them. The CDR3 is made up of 15 amino acids.